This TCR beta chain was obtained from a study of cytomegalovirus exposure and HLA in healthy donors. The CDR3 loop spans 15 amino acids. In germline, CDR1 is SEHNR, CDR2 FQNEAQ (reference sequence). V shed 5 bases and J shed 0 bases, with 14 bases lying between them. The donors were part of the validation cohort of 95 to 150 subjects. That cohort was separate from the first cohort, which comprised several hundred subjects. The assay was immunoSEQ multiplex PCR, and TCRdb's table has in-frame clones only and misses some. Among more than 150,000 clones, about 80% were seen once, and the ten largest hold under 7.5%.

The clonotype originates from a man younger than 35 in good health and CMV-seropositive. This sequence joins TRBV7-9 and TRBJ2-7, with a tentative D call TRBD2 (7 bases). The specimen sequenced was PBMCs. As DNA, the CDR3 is TGTGCCAGCAGCCCCCGGGGGGACATCTCCTACGAGCAGTACTTC. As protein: CASSPRGDISYEQYF.